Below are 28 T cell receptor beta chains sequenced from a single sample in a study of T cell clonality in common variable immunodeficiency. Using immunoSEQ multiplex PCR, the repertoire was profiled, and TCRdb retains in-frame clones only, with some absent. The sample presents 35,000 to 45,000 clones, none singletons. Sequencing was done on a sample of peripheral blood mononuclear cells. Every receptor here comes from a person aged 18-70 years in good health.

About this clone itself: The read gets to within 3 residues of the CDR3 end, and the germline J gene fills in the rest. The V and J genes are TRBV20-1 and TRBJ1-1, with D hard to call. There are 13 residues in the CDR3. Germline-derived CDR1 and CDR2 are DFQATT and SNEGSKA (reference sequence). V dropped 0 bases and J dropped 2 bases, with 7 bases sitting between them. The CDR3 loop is CSARDLGNTEAFF. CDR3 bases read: TGCAGTGCTAGAGATCTCGGTAACACTGAA.

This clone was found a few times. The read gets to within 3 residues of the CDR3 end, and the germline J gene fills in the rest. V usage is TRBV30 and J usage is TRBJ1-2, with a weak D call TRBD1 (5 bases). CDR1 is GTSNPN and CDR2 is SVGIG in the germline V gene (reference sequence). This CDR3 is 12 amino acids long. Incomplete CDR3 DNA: TGTGCCTGGAGTGTACTGACAGATACC. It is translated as CAWSVLTDT. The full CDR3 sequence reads CAWSVLTDTYTF.

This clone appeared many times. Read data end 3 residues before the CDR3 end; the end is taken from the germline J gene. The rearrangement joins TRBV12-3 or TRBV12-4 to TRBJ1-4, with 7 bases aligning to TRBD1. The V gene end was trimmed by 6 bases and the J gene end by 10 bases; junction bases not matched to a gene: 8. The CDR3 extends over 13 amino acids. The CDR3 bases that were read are TGTGCCAGCAGCTCACAGGGGCGGGGAAAA. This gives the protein CASSSQGRGK. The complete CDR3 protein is CASSSQGRGKLFF.

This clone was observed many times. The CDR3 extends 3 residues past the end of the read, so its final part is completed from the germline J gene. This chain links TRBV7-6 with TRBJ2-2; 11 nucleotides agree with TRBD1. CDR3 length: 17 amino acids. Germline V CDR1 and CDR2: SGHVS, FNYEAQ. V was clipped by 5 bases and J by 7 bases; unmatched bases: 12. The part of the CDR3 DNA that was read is TGTGCCAGCAGCCGCGCACGGACAGGGGGCGGTATCGGGGAG. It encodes CASSRARTGGGIGE. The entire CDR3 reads CASSRARTGGGIGELFF.

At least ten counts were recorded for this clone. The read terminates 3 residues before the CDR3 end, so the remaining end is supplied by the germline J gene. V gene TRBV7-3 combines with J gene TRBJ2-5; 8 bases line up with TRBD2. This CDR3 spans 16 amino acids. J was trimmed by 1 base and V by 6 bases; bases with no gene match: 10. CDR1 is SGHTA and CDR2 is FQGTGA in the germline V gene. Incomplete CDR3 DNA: TGTGCCAGCAGTCCTCAACCGGGACTAGGCCAAGAGACC. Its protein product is CASSPQPGLGQET. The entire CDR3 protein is CASSPQPGLGQETQYF.

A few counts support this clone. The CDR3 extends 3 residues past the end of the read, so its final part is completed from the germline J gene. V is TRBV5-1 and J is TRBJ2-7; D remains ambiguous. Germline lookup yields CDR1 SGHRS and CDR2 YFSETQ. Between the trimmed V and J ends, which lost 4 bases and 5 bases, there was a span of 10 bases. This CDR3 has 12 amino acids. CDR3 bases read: TGCGCCAGCAGCCCGACAAGACACGAG. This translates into CASSPTRHE. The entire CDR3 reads CASSPTRHEQYF.

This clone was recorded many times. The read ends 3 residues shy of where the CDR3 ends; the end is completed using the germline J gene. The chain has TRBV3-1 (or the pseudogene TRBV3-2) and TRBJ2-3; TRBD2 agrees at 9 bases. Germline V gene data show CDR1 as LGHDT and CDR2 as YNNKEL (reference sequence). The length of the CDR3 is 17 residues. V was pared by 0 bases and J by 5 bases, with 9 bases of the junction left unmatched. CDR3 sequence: CASSQDRGLASRDTQYF. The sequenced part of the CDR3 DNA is TGTGCCAGCAGCCAAGATAGGGGACTAGCCTCCCGAGATACG.

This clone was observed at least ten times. The covered CDR3 bases are TGTGCCAGCTCACCACCGCTAGCGGGAGGTTTGACG. This encodes CASSPPLAGGLT. The full CDR3 is CASSPPLAGGLTQYF. The chain uses TRBV18 and TRBJ2-3, with TRBD2 matching 11 bases. Read coverage stops 3 residues before the CDR3 terminus; the germline J gene supplies the remainder. CDR3 length: 15 amino acids. Germline loops: CDR1 KGHSH, CDR2 LQKENI.

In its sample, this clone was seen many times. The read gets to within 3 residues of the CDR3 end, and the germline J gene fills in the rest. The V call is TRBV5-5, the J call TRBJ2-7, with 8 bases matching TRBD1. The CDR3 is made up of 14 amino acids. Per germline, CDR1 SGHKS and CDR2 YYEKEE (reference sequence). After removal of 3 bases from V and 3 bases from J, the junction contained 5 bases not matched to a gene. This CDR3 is CASSSPGQDYEQYF. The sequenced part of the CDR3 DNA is TGTGCCAGCAGCTCCCCGGGACAGGACTACGAG.

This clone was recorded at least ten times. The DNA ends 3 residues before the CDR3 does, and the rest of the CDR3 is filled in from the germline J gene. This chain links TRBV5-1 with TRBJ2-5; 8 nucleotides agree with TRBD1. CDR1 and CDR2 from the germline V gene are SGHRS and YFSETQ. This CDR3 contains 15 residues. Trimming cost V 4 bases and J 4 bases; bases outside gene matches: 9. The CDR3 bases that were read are TGCGCCAGCAGCAGCCGACAGGGGAAGGGAGAGACC. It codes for CASSSRQGKGET. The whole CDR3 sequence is CASSSRQGKGETQYF.

The DNA read from the CDR3 is TGTGCCAGCTCAGGACTAGGGAGCGCACTCTCCCCTTACGAC. This gives the protein CASSGLGSALSPYD. The entire CDR3 protein is CASSGLGSALSPYDYTF. V gene TRBV18 combines with J gene TRBJ1-2; D is ambiguous. The read halts 3 residues ahead of the CDR3 end, with the missing end drawn from the germline J gene. Germline V gene lookup returns CDR1 KGHSH and CDR2 LQKENI. This CDR3 comprises 17 residues.

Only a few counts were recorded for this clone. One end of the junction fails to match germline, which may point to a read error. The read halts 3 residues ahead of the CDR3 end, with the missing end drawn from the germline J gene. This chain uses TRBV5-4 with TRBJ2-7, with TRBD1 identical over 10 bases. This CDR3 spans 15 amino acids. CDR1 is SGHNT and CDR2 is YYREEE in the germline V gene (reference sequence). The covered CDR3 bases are TGTACCAGCAGCTTGCTGGACAGGGGGGATTACGAG. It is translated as CTSSLLDRGDYE. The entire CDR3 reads CTSSLLDRGDYEQYF.

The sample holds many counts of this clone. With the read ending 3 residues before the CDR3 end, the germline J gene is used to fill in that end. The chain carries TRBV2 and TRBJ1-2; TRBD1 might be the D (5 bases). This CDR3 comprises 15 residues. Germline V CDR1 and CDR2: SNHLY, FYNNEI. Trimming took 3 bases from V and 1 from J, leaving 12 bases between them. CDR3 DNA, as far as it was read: TGTGCCAGCAGTGAGCCGGGACTGCTTAACTATGGC. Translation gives CASSEPGLLNYG. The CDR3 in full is CASSEPGLLNYGYTF.

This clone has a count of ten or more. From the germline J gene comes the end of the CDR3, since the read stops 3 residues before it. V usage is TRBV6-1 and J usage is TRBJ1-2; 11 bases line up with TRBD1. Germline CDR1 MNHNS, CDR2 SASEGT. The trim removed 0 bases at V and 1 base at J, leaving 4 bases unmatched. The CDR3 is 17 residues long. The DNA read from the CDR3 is TGTGCCAGCAGTGAAGCCAGGACAGGGGGCTTTAACTATGGC. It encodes CASSEARTGGFNYG. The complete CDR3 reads CASSEARTGGFNYGYTF.

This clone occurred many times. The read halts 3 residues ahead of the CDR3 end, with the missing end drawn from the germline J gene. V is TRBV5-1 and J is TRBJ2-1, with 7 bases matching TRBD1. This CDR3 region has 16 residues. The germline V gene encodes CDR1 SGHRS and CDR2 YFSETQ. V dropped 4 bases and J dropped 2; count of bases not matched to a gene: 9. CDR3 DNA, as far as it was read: TGCGCCAGCAGCCCGGAGACAGGGATTGCCTACAATGAG. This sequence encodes CASSPETGIAYNE. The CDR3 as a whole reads CASSPETGIAYNEQFF. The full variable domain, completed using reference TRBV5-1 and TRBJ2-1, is KAGVTQTPRYLIKTRGQQVTLSCSPISGHRSVSWYQQTPGQGLQFLFEYFSETQRNKGNFPGRFSGRQFSNSRSEMNVSTLELGDSALYLCASSPETGIAYNEQFFGPGTRLTVL.

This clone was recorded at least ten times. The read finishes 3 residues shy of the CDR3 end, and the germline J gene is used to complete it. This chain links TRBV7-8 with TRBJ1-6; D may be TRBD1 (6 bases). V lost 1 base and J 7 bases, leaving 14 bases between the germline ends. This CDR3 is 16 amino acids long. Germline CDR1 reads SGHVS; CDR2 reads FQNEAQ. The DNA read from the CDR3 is TGTGCCAGCAGCTTAGATTCAGGGGCCGGGAATTCACCC. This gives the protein CASSLDSGAGNSP. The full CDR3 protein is CASSLDSGAGNSPLHF. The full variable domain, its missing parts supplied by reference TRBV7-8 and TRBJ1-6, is GAGVSQSPRYKVAKRGQDVALRCDPISGHVSLFWYQQALGQGPEFLTYFQNEAQLDKSGLPSDRFFAERPEGSVSTLKIQRTQQEDSAVYLCASSLDSGAGNSPLHFGNGTRLTVT.

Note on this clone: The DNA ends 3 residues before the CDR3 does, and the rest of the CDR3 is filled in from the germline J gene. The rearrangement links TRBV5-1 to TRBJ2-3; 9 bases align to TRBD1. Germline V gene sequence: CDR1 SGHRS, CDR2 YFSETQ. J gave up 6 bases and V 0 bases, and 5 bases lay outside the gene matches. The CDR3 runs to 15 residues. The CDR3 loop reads CASSLGTGGWDTQYF. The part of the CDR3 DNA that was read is TGCGCCAGCAGCTTGGGTACAGGGGGCTGGGATACG.

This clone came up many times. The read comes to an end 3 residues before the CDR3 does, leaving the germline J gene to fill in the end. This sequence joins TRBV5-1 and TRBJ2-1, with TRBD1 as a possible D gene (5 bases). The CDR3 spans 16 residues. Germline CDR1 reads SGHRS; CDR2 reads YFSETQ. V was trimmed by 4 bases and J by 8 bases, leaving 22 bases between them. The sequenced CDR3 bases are TGCGCCAGCAGCATCCTGCAGGGTAAAAATGGGGATGAG. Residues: CASSILQGKNGDE. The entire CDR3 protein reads CASSILQGKNGDEQFF.

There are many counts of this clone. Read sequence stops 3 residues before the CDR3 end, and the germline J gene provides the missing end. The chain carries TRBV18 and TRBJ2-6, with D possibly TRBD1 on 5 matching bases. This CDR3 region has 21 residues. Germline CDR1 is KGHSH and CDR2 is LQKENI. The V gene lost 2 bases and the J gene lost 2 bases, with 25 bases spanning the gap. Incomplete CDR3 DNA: TGTGCCAGCTCACCAGGAGTTGGAAGGACAATAAAGGCCGCTGGGGCCAACGTC. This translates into CASSPGVGRTIKAAGANV. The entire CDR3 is CASSPGVGRTIKAAGANVLTF.

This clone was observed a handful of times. The chain's CDR3 is CASSPTVTTSSYEQYF. The part of the CDR3 DNA that was read is TGCGCCAGCAGCCCTACGGTGACAACGAGCTCCTACGAG. This sequence joins TRBV5-1 and TRBJ2-7, with D unclear. Read data end 3 residues before the CDR3 end; the end is taken from the germline J gene. CDR1 and CDR2 from the germline V gene are SGHRS and YFSETQ. V gave up 4 bases and J gave up 0 bases, with 17 bases separating them. The CDR3 extends over 16 amino acids.

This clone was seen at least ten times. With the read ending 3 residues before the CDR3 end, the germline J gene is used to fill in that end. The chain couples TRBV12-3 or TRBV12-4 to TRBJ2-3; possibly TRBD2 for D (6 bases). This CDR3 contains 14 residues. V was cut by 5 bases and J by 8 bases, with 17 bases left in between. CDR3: CASSPSGRQGTQYF. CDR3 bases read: TGTGCCAGCAGTCCATCGGGGAGGCAAGGTACG.

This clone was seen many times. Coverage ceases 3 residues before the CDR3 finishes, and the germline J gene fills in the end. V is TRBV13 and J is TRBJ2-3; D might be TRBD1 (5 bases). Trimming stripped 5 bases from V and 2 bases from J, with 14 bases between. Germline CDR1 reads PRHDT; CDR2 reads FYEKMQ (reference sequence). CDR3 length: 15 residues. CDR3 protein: CASSPTDRPTDTQYF. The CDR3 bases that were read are TGTGCCAGCAGCCCCACCGACAGACCCACAGATACG.

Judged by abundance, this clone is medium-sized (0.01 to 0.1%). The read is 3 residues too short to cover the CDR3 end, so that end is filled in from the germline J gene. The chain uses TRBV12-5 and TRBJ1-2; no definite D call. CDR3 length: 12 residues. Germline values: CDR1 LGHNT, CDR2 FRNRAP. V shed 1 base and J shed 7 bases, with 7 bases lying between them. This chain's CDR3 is CASGLGSGGYTF. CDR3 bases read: TGTGCTAGTGGTTTGGGGTCGGGTGGC.

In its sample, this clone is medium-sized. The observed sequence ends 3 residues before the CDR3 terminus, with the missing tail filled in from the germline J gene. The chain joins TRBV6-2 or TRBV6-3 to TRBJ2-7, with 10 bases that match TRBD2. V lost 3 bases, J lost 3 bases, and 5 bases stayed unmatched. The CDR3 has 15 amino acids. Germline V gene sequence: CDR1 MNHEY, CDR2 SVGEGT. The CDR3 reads CASSYRTSGLYEQYF. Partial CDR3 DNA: TGTGCCAGCAGTTATCGGACTAGCGGACTCTACGAG.

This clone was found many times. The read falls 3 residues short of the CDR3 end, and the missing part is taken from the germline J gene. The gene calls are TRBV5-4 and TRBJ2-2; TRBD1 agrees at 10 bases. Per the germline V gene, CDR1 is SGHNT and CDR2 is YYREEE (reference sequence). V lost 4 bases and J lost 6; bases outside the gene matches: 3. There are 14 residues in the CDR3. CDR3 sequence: CASSRDRGAGELFF. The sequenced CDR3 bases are TGTGCCAGCAGCCGGGACAGGGGTGCCGGGGAG.

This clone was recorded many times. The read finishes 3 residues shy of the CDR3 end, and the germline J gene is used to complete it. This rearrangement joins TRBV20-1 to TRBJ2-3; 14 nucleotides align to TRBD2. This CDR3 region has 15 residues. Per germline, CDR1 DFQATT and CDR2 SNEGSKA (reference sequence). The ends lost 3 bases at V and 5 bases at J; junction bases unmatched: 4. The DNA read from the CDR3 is TGCAGTGCTAGGGGACTAGCGGGAGTGGTAGATACG. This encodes CSARGLAGVVDT. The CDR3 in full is CSARGLAGVVDTQYF.

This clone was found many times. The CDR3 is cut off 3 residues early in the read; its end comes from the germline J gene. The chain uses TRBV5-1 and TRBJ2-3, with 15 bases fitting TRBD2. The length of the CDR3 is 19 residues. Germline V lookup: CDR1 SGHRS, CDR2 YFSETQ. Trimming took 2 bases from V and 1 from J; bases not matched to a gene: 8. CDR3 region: CASSFGLAGGEGGTDTQYF. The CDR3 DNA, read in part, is TGCGCCAGCAGCTTTGGACTAGCGGGAGGGGAGGGAGGCACAGATACG.

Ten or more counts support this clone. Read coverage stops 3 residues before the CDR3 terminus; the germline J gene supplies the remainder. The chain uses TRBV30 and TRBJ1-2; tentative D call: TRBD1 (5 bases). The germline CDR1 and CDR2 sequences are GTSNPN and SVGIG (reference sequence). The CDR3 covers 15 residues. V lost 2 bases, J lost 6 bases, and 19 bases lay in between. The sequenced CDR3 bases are TGTGCCTGGAGTACGCCACCATCTGACAGAAATGGC. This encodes CAWSTPPSDRNG. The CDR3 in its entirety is CAWSTPPSDRNGYTF.